Listed here are 24 T cell receptor beta chains from one sample, sequenced in a study of cytomegalovirus exposure and HLA in healthy donors. 60 Vbeta and 13 Jbeta primers were used in PCR. Repertoires were generated with immunoSEQ multiplex PCR, while TCRdb's copy carries only in-frame clones and drops some. This repertoire shows roughly 190,000 clones, about 69% found once; its top ten account for approximately 4.8%. The sample comprised PBMCs. All receptors come from a man aged 25 to 40 in good health and CMV-seropositive.

This chain joins TRBV10-3 and TRBJ2-5, with 8 positions matching TRBD1. V dropped 6 bases and J dropped 3; count of bases not matched to a gene: 6. Germline assignment: CDR1 ENHRY and CDR2 SYGVKD. The CDR3 has 14 residues. The CDR3 loop is CAIRRTGHEETQYF. The CDR3 nucleotides are TGTGCCATCAGGAGGACAGGGCATGAAGAGACCCAGTACTTC.

J is TRBJ2-2 and V is TRBV11-3; D is undetermined. Trimming cost V 1 base and J 6 bases, with 9 bases left between them. CDR1 is SGHNT, CDR2 YENEEA, per germline. This CDR3 is 14 amino acids long. CDR3: CASSLARSPGELFF. The CDR3 DNA sequence: TGTGCCAGCAGCTTAGCCAGGTCCCCCGGGGAGCTGTTTTTT.

The chain carries TRBV23-1 and TRBJ2-7; TRBD1 matches 12 bases. TRBV23-1 is classed as an ORF, of uncertain function. This CDR3 contains 20 residues. The ends lost 6 bases at V and 1 base at J; junction bases unmatched: 19. The CDR3 loop reads CASSPSRDAPGQGASYEQYF. The CDR3 DNA is TGCGCCAGCAGCCCATCTAGGGATGCCCCGGGACAGGGGGCTTCCTACGAGCAGTACTTC.

A remark on this clone: At the DNA level, this CDR3 is encoded by other sequences in the same sample as well. The V and J genes are TRBV11-2 and TRBJ2-5, with TRBD2 matching over 12 bases. CDR3 length: 16 residues. Germline V gives CDR1 SGHAT, CDR2 FQNNGV. V shed 3 bases, J shed 5 bases, and the junction held 7 bases outside the gene matches. CDR3 loop: CASSLALAGGQETQYF. Here the CDR3 DNA reads TGTGCCAGCAGCTTGGCCCTAGCGGGAGGGCAGGAGACCCAGTACTTC.

The rearrangement joins TRBV6-6 to TRBJ2-3; the D gene is possibly TRBD2 (7 bases). The V gene lost 2 bases and the J gene lost 2 bases, with 14 bases spanning the gap. The CDR3 sequence is 16 residues long. CDR1 and CDR2 (germline): MNHNY, SVGAGI (reference sequence). The CDR3 region is CASSYERGGVTDTQYF. DNA of the CDR3: TGTGCCAGCAGTTACGAGAGGGGGGGCGTCACAGATACGCAGTATTTT.

The chain combines TRBV7-9 with TRBJ1-2; 8 positions agree with TRBD1. The CDR3 consists of 17 residues. The J segment lost 4 bases and the V segment lost 2 bases, leaving 12 bases of the junction unmatched. CDR1 is SEHNR, CDR2 FQNEAQ, per germline (reference sequence). The CDR3 loop reads CASSLSGTGGVSYGYTF. For the CDR3, the DNA is TGTGCCAGCAGCTTATCAGGGACAGGAGGGGTATCCTATGGCTACACCTTC.

This clone was found once. The genes are TRBV5-1 and TRBJ1-5; possible D gene TRBD1, 5 bases. CDR1 is SGHRS and CDR2 is YFSETQ in the germline V gene. With 0 bases removed from V and 2 bases from J, the gap between germline ends came to 12 bases. CDR3 length: 16 residues. DNA of the CDR3: TGCGCCAGCAGCTTGGGGGGCTTGACCGGCAATCAGCCCCAGCATTTT. It encodes CASSLGGLTGNQPQHF.

The chain couples TRBV19 to TRBJ2-5; 7 positions match TRBD1. CDR3 length equals 13 residues. Germline V gives CDR1 LNHDA, CDR2 SQIVND (reference sequence). Germline trimming cut 7 bases from V and 7 bases from J; bases unmatched to any gene: 9. The CDR3, as DNA: TGTGCCAGTAAGGAGACAGGGTTTGGGACCCAGTACTTC. Amino acids: CASKETGFGTQYF. The full variable domain, with the rest looked up from reference TRBV19 and TRBJ2-5, is DGGITQSPKYLFRKEGQNVTLSCEQNLNHDAMYWYRQDPGQGLRLIYYSQIVNDFQKGDIAEGYSVSREKKESFPLTVTSAQKNPTAFYLCASKETGFGTQYFGPGTRLLVL.

This clone was observed a single time. The chain joins TRBV27 to TRBJ2-1; 12 bases line up with TRBD2. This CDR3 has 15 residues. V lost 7 bases, J lost 9 bases, and 10 bases stayed unmatched. Germline lookup yields CDR1 MNHEY and CDR2 SMNVEV (reference sequence). In DNA form, the CDR3 reads TGTGCCAGCACCCCAGAACTAGCGGGAGGCGGTGAGCAGTTCTTC. The encoded protein is CASTPELAGGGEQFF.

This clone is a singleton in its sample. Other DNA sequences of this sample code for an identical CDR3. The chain employs TRBV11-2 and TRBJ2-1; 13 bases agree with TRBD2. Looked up from germline, CDR1 is SGHAT and CDR2 is FQNNGV. CDR3 length: 16 amino acids. Losses at the gene ends were 5 bases for V and 0 bases for J; bases not matched to a gene: 1. CDR3 region: CASSRTSGSSYNEQFF. The CDR3 DNA is TGTGCCAGCAGCCGGACTAGCGGGAGCTCCTACAATGAGCAGTTCTTC. The full variable domain, its missing parts supplied by reference TRBV11-2 and TRBJ2-1, is EAGVAQSPRYKIIEKRQSVAFWCNPISGHATLYWYQQILGQGPKLLIQFQNNGVVDDSQLPKDRFSAERLKGVDSTLKIQPAKLEDSAVYLCASSRTSGSSYNEQFFGPGTRLTVL.

This clone was found a few times. Its ends do not fully match the called genes, so a read error is possible. The chain employs TRBV7-7 and TRBJ2-1; 7 bases map to TRBD1. Per the germline V gene, CDR1 is SSHAT and CDR2 is FNYEAQ (reference sequence). The CDR3 runs to 16 residues. Here the CDR3 DNA reads TGTGCTAGCAGCTTAGCCTGGGCAGGGGGAAACAATGAGCAGTTCTTC. Translated, it gives CASSLAWAGGNNEQFF. Full variable domain (missing parts from reference TRBV7-7 and TRBJ2-1): GAGVSQSPRYKVTKRGQDVTLRCDPISSHATLYWYQQALGQGPEFLTYFNYEAQPDKSGLPSDRFSAERPEGSISTLTIQRTEQRDSAMYRCASSLAWAGGNNEQFFGPGTRLTVL.

About this clone: A junction boundary mismatches the germline segment, possibly from a read error. The V gene is TRBV7-7, the J gene TRBJ2-3, with 8 positions matching TRBD2. CDR1 is SSHAT and CDR2 is FNYEAQ in the germline V gene (reference sequence). The CDR3 is 15 amino acids. The CDR3 sequence is CASSAGTSRTDTQYF. The CDR3 DNA reads TGTGCTAGCAGCGCCGGGACTAGTCGCACAGATACGCAGTATTTT. Based on the CDR3 plus reference TRBV7-7 and TRBJ2-3, the full variable domain is GAGVSQSPRYKVTKRGQDVTLRCDPISSHATLYWYQQALGQGPEFLTYFNYEAQPDKSGLPSDRFSAERPEGSISTLTIQRTEQRDSAMYRCASSAGTSRTDTQYFGPGTRLTVL.

The rearrangement uses TRBV7-6 and TRBJ1-3; D unresolved. The CDR3 is 14 residues long. V was clipped by 2 bases and J by 5 bases, with 10 bases between them. Germline assignment: CDR1 SGHVS and CDR2 FNYEAQ. The CDR3 reads CASSLRGTRNTIYF. CDR3 sequence (DNA): TGTGCCAGCAGCTTACGGGGTACCCGAAACACCATATATTTT.

The rearrangement joins TRBV2 to TRBJ1-2; D unclear. Trimming pared 0 bases from V and 9 bases from J, leaving 11 bases between. Germline V lookup: CDR1 SNHLY, CDR2 FYNNEI. CDR3 length: 13 residues. CDR3 sequence reads: CASSEARTMSYTF. The CDR3 DNA reads as TGTGCCAGCAGTGAAGCGAGGACTATGAGCTACACCTTC.

The chain carries TRBV6-1 and TRBJ2-3; no definite D call. The length of the CDR3 is 12 residues. Germline values: CDR1 MNHNS, CDR2 SASEGT. V lost 6 bases to trimming and J lost 5 bases, with 9 bases between them. DNA for the CDR3: TGTGCCAGCAGGTCAGGTTTAGATACGCAGTATTTT. It codes for CASRSGLDTQYF.

This clone was counted once. The rearrangement uses TRBV5-1 and TRBJ1-1; 9 bases align to TRBD1. The CDR3 has 15 residues. Germline V gene data show CDR1 as SGHRS and CDR2 as YFSETQ. V was clipped by 4 bases and J by 6 bases; unmatched bases: 10. The CDR3 nucleotides are TGCGCCAGCAGCGTGTCGGGACAGGGATTGGCTGAAGCTTTCTTT. This codes for CASSVSGQGLAEAFF.

This sequence joins TRBV5-5 and TRBJ2-7, with TRBD2 matching over 10 bases. V gave up 4 bases and J gave up 5 bases; unmatched junction bases: 9. The CDR3 runs to 15 residues. Germline loops: CDR1 SGHKS, CDR2 YYEKEE (reference sequence). The CDR3 is CASSRGTSVGDEQYF. The CDR3 region has the DNA TGTGCCAGCAGCCGGGGGACTAGCGTCGGGGACGAGCAGTACTTC.

CDR3 coding DNA: TGTGCCAGCAGTTTCGGACTAGCGGGAGGGGGCCACAATGAGCAGTTCTTC. Translated: CASSFGLAGGGHNEQFF. The chain combines TRBV27 with TRBJ2-1; 15 positions agree with TRBD2. Germline V gene sequence: CDR1 MNHEY, CDR2 SMNVEV (reference sequence). The CDR3 contains 17 residues. The V gene end was trimmed by 3 bases and the J gene end by 5 bases; junction bases not matched to a gene: 5.

V is TRBV7-9 and J is TRBJ1-6; tentative D call: TRBD1 (5 bases). The CDR3 sequence is 15 residues long. V shed 2 bases and J shed 8 bases, with 13 bases lying between them. CDR1 and CDR2 from the germline V gene are SEHNR and FQNEAQ (reference sequence). As DNA, the CDR3 is TGTGCCAGCAGCTTACCTCAGGGTATGGATTCACCCCTCCACTTT. As protein: CASSLPQGMDSPLHF. The full variable domain, rest sourced from reference TRBV7-9 and TRBJ1-6, is DTGVSQNPRHKITKRGQNVTFRCDPISEHNRLYWYRQTLGQGPEFLTYFQNEAQLEKSRLLSDRFSAERPKGSFSTLEIQRTEQGDSAMYLCASSLPQGMDSPLHFGNGTRLTVT.

The chain recombines TRBV15 with TRBJ2-7; D may be TRBD2 (7 bases). Trimming pared 3 bases from V and 5 bases from J, leaving 17 bases between. Germline CDR1 LNHNV, CDR2 YYDKDF (reference sequence). There are 15 residues in the CDR3. The CDR3 region is CATSREGGSWDEQYF. For the CDR3, the DNA is TGTGCCACCAGCAGGGAGGGGGGGAGTTGGGACGAGCAGTACTTC.

As for this clone: The same CDR3 is also encoded by other DNA sequences in this sample. This chain connects TRBV9 to TRBJ2-7, with TRBD1 matching over 9 bases. The CDR3 sequence is 15 residues long. Germline CDR1 and CDR2: SGDLS and YYNGEE. With 4 bases clipped from V and 0 bases from J, the junction kept 5 bases outside the gene matches. CDR3 coding DNA: TGTGCCAGCAGCCCAGGGACAGGGAGCTCCTACGAGCAGTACTTC. Residues: CASSPGTGSSYEQYF.

The chain links TRBV15 to TRBJ2-5; a weak D match, TRBD2 (6 bases). The J call may be faulty, since TRBJ2-7 better matches the DNA end. This CDR3 has 17 amino acids. Germline CDR1 LNHNV, CDR2 YYDKDF (reference sequence). As DNA, the CDR3 is TGTGCCACCAGCAGTCGCCGTGGGTGGACTACACCGGGCGAGCAGTACTTC. The encoded protein is CATSSRRGWTTPGEQYF.

This clone was seen more than once but under ten times. The chain joins TRBV6-5 to TRBJ2-1, with 10 nucleotides matching TRBD2. The V gene's germline CDR1 is MNHEY and CDR2 SVGAGI. The CDR3 runs to 15 residues. The V gene end was trimmed by 9 bases and the J gene end by 8 bases; junction bases not matched to a gene: 13. The CDR3 spells CASRVGLAGDDEQFF. As DNA, the CDR3 is TGTGCCAGTAGGGTCGGGCTAGCGGGAGACGATGAGCAGTTCTTC.

The genes are TRBV5-1 and TRBJ1-2, with D tentatively TRBD1 (6 bases). Germline assignment: CDR1 SGHRS and CDR2 YFSETQ. Trimming cost V 3 bases and J 4 bases, with 13 bases left between them. This CDR3 contains 14 residues. The CDR3: CASSSREQGYGYTF. Here the CDR3 DNA reads TGCGCCAGCAGCTCCAGGGAACAGGGCTATGGCTACACCTTC.